Listed here are 16 T cell receptor beta chains from one sample, sequenced in a study of PD-1 blockade in classical Hodgkin lymphoma. Using immunoSEQ multiplex PCR, the repertoire was profiled, and TCRdb retains in-frame clones only, with some absent. In the table there are 40,000 to 50,000 clones, over 60% of which are singletons. Each patient's relapse followed autologous stem cell transplantation, and brentuximab vedotin exposure varied. This specimen was peripheral blood mononuclear cells (PBMCs), taken at baseline. The receptors were gathered from a human donor with classical Hodgkin lymphoma.

The J gene is TRBJ2-5, the V gene TRBV30; tentatively, D is TRBD1 (6 bases). The V gene's germline CDR1 is GTSNPN and CDR2 SVGIG (reference sequence). V lost 6 bases and J 4 bases, leaving 12 bases between the germline ends. The CDR3 is 12 residues long. The CDR3 DNA reads TGTGCCTGTACAGGGCTCGCAGAGACCCAGTACTTC. This encodes CACTGLAETQYF.

V and J are TRBV30 and TRBJ1-3; D is unclear. V dropped 6 bases and J dropped 0 bases, with 9 bases sitting between them. This CDR3 has 13 residues. Germline V gene sequence: CDR1 GTSNPN, CDR2 SVGIG (reference sequence). CDR3 protein: CACTADSGNTIYF. DNA of the CDR3: TGTGCCTGTACGGCGGACTCTGGAAACACCATATATTTT.

This clone was found once. The chain links TRBV29-1 to TRBJ1-4; D is unclear. Trimming took off 1 base at V and 8 bases at J, with 8 bases between the two ends. Germline lookup yields CDR1 SQVTM and CDR2 ANQGSEA. The CDR3 spans 12 residues. Written as DNA, the CDR3 is TGCAGCGTTGAAGGGTTGCAGGAAAAACTGTTTTTT. Protein sequence: CSVEGLQEKLFF. Looking up the rest from reference TRBV29-1 and TRBJ1-4 gives the full variable domain: SAVISQKPSRDICQRGTSLTIQCQVDSQVTMMFWYRQQPGQSLTLIATANQGSEATYESGFVIDKFPISRPNLTFSTLTVSNMSPEDSSIYLCSVEGLQEKLFFGSGTQLSVL.

This chain uses TRBV6-6 with TRBJ1-2; D is possibly TRBD1 (5 bases). V was cut by 8 bases and J by 0 bases, with 7 bases left in between. Germline CDR1 and CDR2: MNHNY and SVGAGI (reference sequence). The CDR3 contains 12 residues. The CDR3 DNA sequence: TGTGCCAGCGACAGTTCTAACTATGGCTACACCTTC. This translates into CASDSSNYGYTF.

This clone was counted a few times. The genes are TRBV2 and TRBJ1-5; no clear D gene. CDR3 size: 13 residues. Germline V CDR1 and CDR2: SNHLY, FYNNEI. V lost 10 bases and J 6 bases, leaving 16 bases between the germline ends. The CDR3 region has the DNA TGTGCCAAGCGGCCGGTCCCGGGTCAGCCCCAGCATTTT. This translates into CAKRPVPGQPQHF. The entire variable domain, with the rest obtained from reference TRBV2 and TRBJ1-5, is as follows: EPEVTQTPSHQVTQMGQEVILRCVPISNHLYFYWYRQILGQKVEFLVSFYNNEISEKSEIFDDQFSVERPDGSNFTLKIRSTKLEDSAMYFCAKRPVPGQPQHFGDGTRLSIL.

The rearrangement uses TRBV9 and TRBJ2-6; TRBD1 matches 8 bases. This CDR3 is built from 16 residues. J lost 0 bases, V lost 7 bases, and 6 bases had no gene match. CDR1 is SGDLS and CDR2 is YYNGEE in the germline V gene. The CDR3 bases are TGTGCCAGCGGGAGTACAGGGGGCTCTGGGGCCAACGTCCTGACTTTC. It specifies CASGSTGGSGANVLTF. The complete variable domain, with remaining parts taken from reference TRBV9 and TRBJ2-6, reads DSGVTQTPKHLITATGQRVTLRCSPRSGDLSVYWYQQSLDQGLQFLIQYYNGEERAKGNILERFSAQQFPDLHSELNLSSLELGDSALYFCASGSTGGSGANVLTFGAGSRLTVL.

The chain combines TRBV5-1 with TRBJ2-5; TRBD2 matches 10 bases. V lost 1 base to trimming and J lost 5 bases; unmatched junction nucleotides: 5. Germline V gene lookup returns CDR1 SGHRS and CDR2 YFSETQ. This CDR3 has 15 amino acids. CDR3 in amino acids: CASSLSGRGGETQYF. DNA of the CDR3: TGCGCCAGCAGCTTGAGCGGGAGGGGAGGCGAGACCCAGTACTTC. Together with reference TRBV5-1 and TRBJ2-5, the CDR3 gives the full variable domain: KAGVTQTPRYLIKTRGQQVTLSCSPISGHRSVSWYQQTPGQGLQFLFEYFSETQRNKGNFPGRFSGRQFSNSRSEMNVSTLELGDSALYLCASSLSGRGGETQYFGPGTRLLVL.

The gene calls are TRBV9 and TRBJ1-3; D possibly corresponds to TRBD1 (6 bases). V dropped 3 bases and J dropped 4 bases, with 14 bases sitting between them. The germline CDR1 and CDR2 sequences are SGDLS and YYNGEE. This CDR3 is built from 15 residues. CDR3 bases: TGTGCCAGCAGCGCTGGGGGGGGGCAAGGAAACACCATATATTTT. Its translation: CASSAGGGQGNTIYF.

The chain is built from TRBV9 and TRBJ2-7, with D possibly matching TRBD1 (5 bases). This CDR3 region has 15 residues. Germline loops: CDR1 SGDLS, CDR2 YYNGEE. V was cut by 3 bases and J by 0 bases, with 13 bases left in between. Here the CDR3 reads CASSANQGYSYEQYF. The CDR3 nucleotides read TGTGCCAGCAGCGCGAATCAGGGTTACTCCTACGAGCAGTACTTC.

V gene TRBV19 combines with J gene TRBJ1-5, with D possibly TRBD1 on 6 matching bases. CDR1 is LNHDA, CDR2 SQIVND, per germline (reference sequence). The CDR3 totals 16 residues. V lost 3 bases to trimming and J lost 5 bases, with 17 bases between them. CDR3 region: CASSISWGRVDQPQHF. CDR3 bases: TGTGCCAGTAGTATTTCGTGGGGGCGAGTAGATCAGCCCCAGCATTTT. Variable domain in full (rest from reference TRBV19 and TRBJ1-5): DGGITQSPKYLFRKEGQNVTLSCEQNLNHDAMYWYRQDPGQGLRLIYYSQIVNDFQKGDIAEGYSVSREKKESFPLTVTSAQKNPTAFYLCASSISWGRVDQPQHFGDGTRLSIL.

The chain uses TRBV6-6 and TRBJ2-5, with D perhaps matching TRBD1 (6 bases). The germline V and J ends were trimmed by 4 bases and 5 bases, with 17 bases remaining between them. CDR3 length: 15 residues. Germline values: CDR1 MNHNY, CDR2 SVGAGI (reference sequence). CDR3: CASSWLPRGRETQYF. The CDR3 DNA sequence: TGTGCCAGCAGTTGGCTCCCCAGGGGAAGGGAGACCCAGTACTTC.

This clone was detected only a few times. This chain links TRBV6-5 with TRBJ1-1; no reliable D call. Per germline, CDR1 MNHEY and CDR2 SVGAGI. The CDR3 loop spans 13 amino acids. V lost 5 bases and J lost 8, with 15 bases in between. This CDR3 is CASSQVAASEAFF. Here the CDR3 DNA reads TGTGCCAGCAGTCAGGTAGCCGCCTCAGAAGCTTTCTTT.

The V call is TRBV14, the J call TRBJ1-1; TRBD1 matches 8 bases. V trimming: 1 base; J trimming: 6 bases; junction bases outside the gene matches: 10. Germline V gene lookup returns CDR1 SGHDN and CDR2 FVKESK. The CDR3 has 16 amino acids. The CDR3 DNA sequence: TGTGCCAGCAGCCAAGGGTACCAGGGGGCGCGGGCTGAAGCTTTCTTT. Translation gives CASSQGYQGARAEAFF.

The chain is built from TRBV15 and TRBJ1-4, with D perhaps TRBD1 (6 bases). CDR3 length equals 15 residues. Germline loops: CDR1 LNHNV, CDR2 YYDKDF (reference sequence). Trimming cost V 3 bases and J 4 bases, with 12 bases left between them. CDR3 coding DNA: TGTGCCACCAGCAGGACACAGGGCTTTAATGAAAAACTGTTTTTT. Protein: CATSRTQGFNEKLFF.

The chain links TRBV7-2 to TRBJ1-5, with TRBD1 as a possible D gene (6 bases). The CDR3 is made up of 15 amino acids. Trimming stripped 1 base from V and 4 bases from J, with 11 bases between. Germline CDR1 SGHTA, CDR2 FQGNSA. The CDR3 loop is CASSLGRGGNQPQHF. CDR3 nucleotide sequence: TGTGCCAGCAGCTTAGGCAGGGGAGGGAATCAGCCCCAGCATTTT.

By its share, this clone is medium-sized (0.01 to 0.1%). The chain recombines TRBV6-5 with TRBJ1-1; 8 bases match TRBD1. Germline V gene lookup returns CDR1 MNHEY and CDR2 SVGAGI. With 6 bases clipped from V and 9 bases from J, the junction kept 9 bases outside the gene matches. This CDR3 spans 13 amino acids. In nucleotides, the CDR3 is TGTGCCAGCAGCCCCGGACAGGGTCTCCAAGCTTTCTTT. It yields the protein CASSPGQGLQAFF.